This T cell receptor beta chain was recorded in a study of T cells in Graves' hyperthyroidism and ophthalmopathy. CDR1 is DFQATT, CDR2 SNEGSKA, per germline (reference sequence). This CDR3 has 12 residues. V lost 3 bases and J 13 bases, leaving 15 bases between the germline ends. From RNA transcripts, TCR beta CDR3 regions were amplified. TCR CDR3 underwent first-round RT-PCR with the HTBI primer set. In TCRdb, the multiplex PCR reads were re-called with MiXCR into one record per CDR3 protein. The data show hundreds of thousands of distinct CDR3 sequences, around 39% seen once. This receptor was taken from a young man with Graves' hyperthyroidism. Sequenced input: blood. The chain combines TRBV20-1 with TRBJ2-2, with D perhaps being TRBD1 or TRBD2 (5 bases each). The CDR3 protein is CSARMRERGLFF. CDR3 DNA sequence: TGCAGTGCTAGGATGAGGGAGAGGGGGCTGTTTTTT.